The 23 T cell receptor beta chains reported below all come from one sample, sequenced in a study of response to subunit inactivated influenza vaccine. TCRdb called the RT-PCR reads again in MiXCR, with one record for every CDR3 protein. The data show 500,000 or so distinct CDR3 sequences, about 15% seen once. The sample here was CD4+ T cells sorted from PBMCs, taken roughly 24 months after vaccination. The receptors here all came from a man between 50 and 69 years old who received an inactivated influenza vaccine.

Only a few counts were recorded for this clonotype. The CDR3 reads CASSLLRPEQFF. CDR3 nucleotide sequence: TGTGCCAGCAGCTTACTTCGGCCTGAGCAGTTCTTC. The chain combines TRBV7-2 with TRBJ2-1; no clear D. V shed 2 bases and J shed 9 bases, with 8 bases lying between them. The CDR3 runs to 12 residues. Germline CDR1 is SGHTA and CDR2 is FQGNSA.

This chain connects TRBV27 to TRBJ2-7; 9 bases match TRBD2. This CDR3 region has 14 residues. The ends lost 8 bases at V and 2 bases at J; junction bases unmatched: 7. Per the germline V gene, CDR1 is MNHEY and CDR2 is SMNVEV (reference sequence). The CDR3 DNA follows: TGTGCCAGCGGAGCCGGGACTAGCCCCTACGAGCAGTACTTC. Residues: CASGAGTSPYEQYF.

The rearrangement joins TRBV2 to TRBJ2-1, with TRBD2 matching over 8 bases. Germline V gene sequence: CDR1 SNHLY, CDR2 FYNNEI. J was trimmed by 8 bases and V by 7 bases; bases with no gene match: 10. This CDR3 has 14 amino acids. CDR3 nucleotides: TGTGCCAGCAAGGTTGGGACTAGGAAGCATGAGCAGTTCTTC. Its protein product is CASKVGTRKHEQFF.

The chain couples TRBV28 to TRBJ1-6; the match to TRBD1 covers 8 bases. The CDR3 covers 16 residues. The junction had 8 bases not matched to a gene; V was cut back by 10 bases and J by 0 bases. Germline CDR1 MDHEN, CDR2 SYDVKM. In DNA, the CDR3 is TGTGCCATCCATACAGGGGGGAGCTCCTATAATTCACCCCTCCACTTT. Its protein product is CAIHTGGSSYNSPLHF.

This clonotype was counted many times. V usage is TRBV27 and J usage is TRBJ1-6, with 12 bases identical to TRBD1. Germline CDR1 is MNHEY and CDR2 is SMNVEV (reference sequence). The CDR3 is 18 amino acids. The trim removed 3 bases at V and 0 bases at J, leaving 3 bases unmatched. The CDR3, as DNA: TGTGCCAGCAGTTTGGGACAGGGGGCCAGCTCCTATAATTCACCCCTCCACTTT. It specifies CASSLGQGASSYNSPLHF.

In this sample, this clonotype turned up a few times. The genes are TRBV6-1 and TRBJ1-1; 8 bases fit TRBD1. The germline V gene encodes CDR1 MNHNS and CDR2 SASEGT. The junction had 10 bases not matched to a gene; V was cut back by 8 bases and J by 2 bases. There are 15 residues in the CDR3. CDR3 protein: CASGQGTRLNTEAFF. CDR3 coding DNA: TGTGCCAGCGGACAGGGAACTCGGTTAAACACTGAAGCTTTCTTT.

This clonotype was counted only a few times. CDR3 region: CASSYSGTRDYYNEQFF. CDR3 nucleotides: TGTGCCAGCAGTTACTCGGGGACGCGGGACTACTACAATGAGCAGTTCTTC. V gene TRBV6-2 or TRBV6-3 combines with J gene TRBJ2-1, with TRBD2 identical over 7 bases. The CDR3 length is 17 residues. CDR1 and CDR2 (germline): MNHEY, SVGEGT. Losses at the gene ends were 0 bases for V and 3 bases for J; bases not matched to a gene: 8.

The CDR3, as DNA: TGTGCCAGCAGCGTTAGTGGGGGAACTAATGAAAAACTGTTTTTT. Translation gives CASSVSGGTNEKLFF. The chain uses TRBV7-2 and TRBJ1-4; TRBD1 is a possible D gene (5 bases). Germline CDR1 SGHTA, CDR2 FQGNSA. The germline V and J ends were trimmed by 5 bases and 1 base, with 11 bases remaining between them. This CDR3 region has 15 residues.

The rearrangement uses TRBV12-3 or TRBV12-4 and TRBJ2-1; 11 bases line up with TRBD1. V was clipped by 7 bases and J by 2 bases; unmatched bases: 16. The CDR3 sequence is 19 residues long. CDR3 coding DNA: TGTGCCAGCACCTGGGAGGGGACAGGGGGTTTACCCACCTACAATGAGCAGTTCTTC. Its protein is CASTWEGTGGLPTYNEQFF.

In its sample, this clonotype was seen a few times. V is TRBV20-1 and J is TRBJ2-5; D is unresolved. The CDR3 consists of 14 residues. The V and J ends lost 6 bases and 3 bases respectively, with 17 bases between them. The germline CDR1 and CDR2 sequences are DFQATT and SNEGSKA (reference sequence). CDR3 region: CSAPALTPKETQYF. CDR3 nucleotides: TGCAGTGCGCCAGCGTTGACACCTAAAGAGACCCAGTACTTC.

This clonotype was picked up a small number of times. The chain couples TRBV2 to TRBJ2-7; TRBD2 matches 9 bases. The junction had 8 bases not matched to a gene; V was cut back by 6 bases and J by 2 bases. Looked up from germline, CDR1 is SNHLY and CDR2 is FYNNEI. The CDR3 spans 15 residues. CDR3 loop: CASRRLAEGAYEQYF. CDR3 coding DNA: TGTGCCAGCAGAAGACTAGCGGAAGGAGCCTACGAGCAGTACTTC.

Many counts were recorded for this clonotype. The V call is TRBV5-1, the J call TRBJ2-5; TRBD1 is a possible D gene (5 bases). The germline V gene encodes CDR1 SGHRS and CDR2 YFSETQ. The CDR3 extends over 14 amino acids. V shed 2 bases and J shed 5 bases, with 13 bases lying between them. The CDR3 is CASSFGRVEETQYF. The CDR3 bases are TGCGCCAGCAGCTTCGGCAGGGTGGAGGAGACCCAGTACTTC. The full variable domain, its missing parts supplied by reference TRBV5-1 and TRBJ2-5, is KAGVTQTPRYLIKTRGQQVTLSCSPISGHRSVSWYQQTPGQGLQFLFEYFSETQRNKGNFPGRFSGRQFSNSRSEMNVSTLELGDSALYLCASSFGRVEETQYFGPGTRLLVL.

The chain couples TRBV6-5 to TRBJ2-7, with D hard to call. CDR1 is MNHEY, CDR2 SVGAGI, per germline. Trimming left V 5 bases short and J 2 bases short, with 7 bases between. This CDR3 region has 12 residues. DNA of the CDR3: TGTGCCAGCAGTAACAATCCCTACGAGCAGTACTTC. Translation gives CASSNNPYEQYF.

The chain couples TRBV5-1 to TRBJ2-1; 8 bases map to TRBD1. With V trimmed by 4 bases and J by 3 bases, 6 bases remained unmatched. CDR3 size: 15 residues. Per germline, CDR1 SGHRS and CDR2 YFSETQ. In DNA form, the CDR3 reads TGCGCCAGCAGCCGTGACAGGGGACACTACAATGAGCAGTTCTTC. It encodes CASSRDRGHYNEQFF.

This clonotype was recorded a few times. The chain carries TRBV5-1 and TRBJ2-7, with a tentative D call TRBD2 (6 bases). V was pared by 0 bases and J by 3 bases, with 19 bases between. This CDR3 contains 17 residues. Germline CDR1 reads SGHRS; CDR2 reads YFSETQ. Written as DNA, the CDR3 is TGCGCCAGCAGCTTGGGGTTTCTTCCGCGGGAAGGCTACGAGCAGTACTTC. Translated: CASSLGFLPREGYEQYF.

This chain links TRBV18 with TRBJ1-4, with unresolved D. Germline CDR1 reads KGHSH; CDR2 reads LQKENI. V lost 1 base to trimming and J lost 7 bases, with 10 bases between them. The CDR3 is 14 amino acids. CDR3 loop: CASSPLSGREKLFF. The CDR3 region has the DNA TGTGCCAGCTCACCACTGTCAGGACGTGAAAAACTGTTTTTT.

This clonotype occurred a few times. The DNA of the CDR3 is TGCAGTGCGAGTACAGGGGTGGAGGGCTACACCTTC. It codes for CSASTGVEGYTF. V and J are TRBV20-1 and TRBJ1-2; TRBD1 matches 7 bases. The CDR3 has 12 amino acids. V lost 6 bases and J lost 8; bases outside the gene matches: 9. Germline V CDR1 and CDR2: DFQATT, SNEGSKA (reference sequence).

V and J are TRBV28 and TRBJ1-1, with D maybe TRBD1 (5 bases). The V gene's germline CDR1 is MDHEN and CDR2 SYDVKM. The CDR3 has 12 residues. V was cut by 6 bases and J by 4 bases, with 9 bases left in between. CDR3 protein: CASRRGFTEAFF. CDR3 coding DNA: TGTGCCAGCAGAAGGGGTTTCACTGAAGCTTTCTTT.

This clonotype was seen repeatedly, ten times or more. This chain joins TRBV11-2 and TRBJ2-2, with D tentatively TRBD1 (5 bases). V lost 6 bases, J lost 4 bases, and 12 bases lay in between. CDR1 and CDR2 from the germline V gene are SGHAT and FQNNGV. There are 14 residues in the CDR3. DNA of the CDR3: TGTGCCAGCAGTTTGTCTAGGGGCACCGGGGAGCTGTTTTTT. It is translated as CASSLSRGTGELFF.

The chain carries TRBV20-1 and TRBJ2-5; D uncertain. In germline, CDR1 is DFQATT, CDR2 SNEGSKA (reference sequence). The CDR3 consists of 13 residues. V lost 1 base and J lost 1, with 7 bases in between. The CDR3 loop reads CSARGVRQETQYF. As DNA, the CDR3 is TGCAGTGCTAGAGGAGTACGCCAAGAGACCCAGTACTTC.

V and J are TRBV30 and TRBJ2-6; no definite D call. Germline assignment: CDR1 GTSNPN and CDR2 SVGIG (reference sequence). This CDR3 spans 15 amino acids. Trimming removed 0 bases from V and 1 base from J, with 7 bases in between. The CDR3 DNA reads as TGTGCCTGGAGTGTCGGGTTATCTGGGGCCAACGTCCTGACTTTC. It is translated as CAWSVGLSGANVLTF.

This clonotype has a handful of counts. CDR3 sequence: CAWSAAPYEQYF. The CDR3 DNA sequence: TGTGCCTGGAGTGCGGCCCCCTACGAGCAGTACTTC. This chain uses TRBV30 with TRBJ2-7; no reliable D call. V lost 1 base and J lost 2, with 6 bases in between. CDR3 length: 12 amino acids. The V gene's germline CDR1 is GTSNPN and CDR2 SVGIG (reference sequence). The variable domain in full, with the rest retrieved from reference TRBV30 and TRBJ2-7, is SQTIHQWPATLVQPVGSPLSLECTVEGTSNPNLYWYRQAAGRGLQLLFYSVGIGQISSEVPQNLSASRPQDRQFILSSKKLLLSDSGFYLCAWSAAPYEQYFGPGTRLTVT.

This clonotype was detected ten times or more. The V and J genes are TRBV7-2 and TRBJ2-1; D might be TRBD2 (6 bases). The CDR3 has 15 amino acids. The germline gives CDR1 SGHTA, CDR2 FQGNSA. Trimming removed 2 bases from V and 8 bases from J, with 16 bases in between. DNA for the CDR3: TGTGCCAGCAGCTTAACGGGACTCCCTAGGGATGAGCAGTTCTTC. Its translation: CASSLTGLPRDEQFF.